This T cell receptor (beta chain) was retrieved from a study of T cells in Graves' hyperthyroidism and ophthalmopathy. This clonotype appeared a single time. The V and J ends lost 0 bases and 15 bases, in that order; junction bases with no gene match: 7. The CDR3 consists of 14 residues. Germline CDR1 LGHDT, CDR2 YNNKEL (reference sequence). TCR beta CDR3 region amplification was performed from RNA transcripts. HTBI primers were employed in a first-round RT-PCR of the TCR CDR3. TCRdb analysed the multiplex PCR reads with MiXCR anew, one entry per CDR3 protein. The sample records around 340,000 distinct CDR3 sequences, roughly 15% being singletons.

The material sequenced was blood. The TCR comes from a man aged 25-45 years with Graves' hyperthyroidism. This chain connects TRBV3-1 to TRBJ2-1, with TRBD2 identical over 11 bases. CDR3 bases: TGTGCCAGCAGCCAAGATCCTAGCGGGAGGATCCGGTTCTTC. Translation: CASSQDPSGRIRFF.